This entry features one TCR beta chain sequence. Antigen: not known. The data originate from a study of CD8+ T cells in alopecia areata. Study at large: The percentage of affected scalp area served as the score of severity for treated patients.

Treatment described: oral pan-JAK inhibitor, 5-10 mg twice daily. cDNA prepared by RNA extraction and subsequent reverse transcription served as the template for sequencing. Sequencing was performed with immunoSEQ multiplex PCR; in TCRdb, only in-frame clones are kept and a portion is missing. The repertoire holds about 250,000 clones, with 60% as singletons. This CDR3 contains 15 residues. Trimming cost V 1 base and J 0 bases, with 13 bases left between them. Germline assignment: CDR1 GTSNPN and CDR2 SVGIG (reference sequence). Whole-study results and caveats: Clonality was higher in lesional than normal scalp, especially in alopecia totalis/universalis.

The chain recombines TRBV30 with TRBJ2-7; D remains unclear. The origin of this receptor is a human donor with alopecia areata. The sample in question was CD4+ T cells sorted from blood, obtained around week 54, from a patient treated with tofacitinib. CDR3 nucleotide sequence: TGTGCCTGGAGTGAGCGCAGGCAAAACTCCTACGAGCAGTACTTC. Its protein is CAWSERRQNSYEQYF.